Sequencing of this T cell receptor beta chain was carried out in a study of beta chain features in type 1 diabetes. This clone was counted between two and nine times. Every isolated RNA sample was fully reverse transcribed, so sequencing captured expressed TCRB transcripts. This table comes from immunoSEQ multiplex PCR, and its TCRdb copy is limited to in-frame clones, with some not included. The sample has around 500,000 clones, roughly an eighth seen once; the top ten hold more than 0.045%. Germline loops: CDR1 SGHTA, CDR2 FQGNSA. Trimming took 0 bases from V and 7 from J, leaving 11 bases between them. The CDR3 extends over 14 amino acids.

The source of this sequence is a woman in her late teens or twenties in good health. The genes are TRBV7-2 and TRBJ2-3; tentatively, D is TRBD1 (5 bases). The sample comprised naive CD4+ T cells from blood. CDR3 in DNA: TGTGCCAGCAGCTTAGCGCTTCAGGGCTATACGCAGTATTTT. Protein: CASSLALQGYTQYF.